Described below is a single TCR beta chain sequence and its context. Antigen: not known. The germline gene is not matched at one end of the junction; a read error may be the cause. cDNA carried unique molecular identifiers, and a universal primer site was added by template switching. TCRdb re-analysed the 5' RACE reads in MiXCR, keeping a single row per CDR3 protein. Of fewer than 250,000 distinct CDR3 sequences in the sample, 5.5% to 7% are singletons; the top ten hold roughly 3.6%. The record originates from a study of identical twins. Findings of the study overall: Reduced insertions were recorded for abundant cord blood beta clonotypes, with no such pattern in memory repertoires.

These data were also reused for a study on yellow fever vaccine responses in identical twins. That source reports: The authors reported partly convergent, partly personalized vaccine responses in identical twins.

Sequenced sample: memory (CD45RO+) T cells sorted from blood. The clonotype was recovered from a woman between 18 and 30 years old in good health.

CDR3 amino acids: CCASRGDRGHMNTEAFF. The CDR3 nucleotides are TGCTGTGCTAGTCGCGGGGACAGGGGACACATGAACACTGAAGCTTTCTTT. The chain has TRBV20-1 and TRBJ1-1; 10 bases are shared with TRBD1. The germline gives CDR1 DFQATT, CDR2 SNEGSKA (reference sequence). This CDR3 has 17 residues.